The 8 T cell receptor beta chains below all came from one sample that was sequenced in a study of blood T cell repertoires in COVID-19 (dated by TCRdb to the early 2020s). Library method: the immunoSEQ multiplex PCR assay. Imported from immuneACCESS, the table was reduced by TCRdb to in-frame sequences with V and J called. These copies leave out some clones; in studies compared against another copy, an unresolved V gene accounts for under half, and the cause of the remainder is not known. For this sample there are 150,000 to 200,000 clones; 84% appear just once. The ten largest account for under 3.5% of the sample. The sample consisted of peripheral blood. Receptor source: a woman older than 75 with COVID-19, enrolled during active disease.

The rearrangement joins TRBV7-9 to TRBJ1-3; D call uncertain. The CDR3 runs to 14 residues. Germline V gene data show CDR1 as SEHNR and CDR2 as FQNEAQ (reference sequence). V was shortened by 3 bases and J by 0 bases, with 6 bases between the two germline ends. The CDR3 protein is CASSFTVSGNTIYF. Written as DNA, the CDR3 is TGTGCCAGCAGCTTCACGGTCTCTGGAAACACCATATATTTT.

The CDR3 DNA reads TGCGCCAGCAGGGGGGGGCTCAATCAGCCCCAGCATTTT. It translates to CASRGGLNQPQHF. The V and J genes are TRBV10-2 and TRBJ1-5; weak D call: TRBD1 (6 bases). Germline CDR1 is WSHSY and CDR2 is SAAADI. V dropped 6 bases and J dropped 3 bases, with 9 bases sitting between them. The CDR3 loop spans 13 amino acids.

V gene TRBV5-1 combines with J gene TRBJ2-3; 15 bases are shared with TRBD2. V lost 4 bases to trimming and J lost 1 base; unmatched junction nucleotides: 7. The CDR3 loop spans 18 amino acids. Germline-derived CDR1 and CDR2 are SGHRS and YFSETQ. CDR3 region: CASSLGTSGRQGTDTQYF. In DNA form, the CDR3 reads TGCGCCAGCAGCCTTGGGACTAGCGGGAGGCAGGGCACAGATACGCAGTATTTT.

The chain combines TRBV10-3 with TRBJ2-2, with D possibly matching TRBD1 (7 bases). The CDR3 contains 15 residues. Trimming left V 6 bases short and J 1 base short, with 12 bases between. Per germline, CDR1 ENHRY and CDR2 SYGVKD. CDR3 protein: CAISAGQRNTGELFF. The CDR3 DNA follows: TGTGCCATCAGCGCGGGACAGAGGAACACCGGGGAGCTGTTTTTT.

The chain joins TRBV24-1 to TRBJ2-3; D uncertain. This CDR3 has 15 amino acids. CDR1 and CDR2 from the germline V gene are KGHDR and SFDVKD. Trimming shortened V by 5 bases and J by 1 base, and 12 bases separated the two germline ends. CDR3 sequence reads: CATSGNRGGTDTQYF. The DNA for the CDR3 is TGTGCCACCAGTGGTAACCGAGGAGGCACAGATACGCAGTATTTT.

V and J are TRBV5-1 and TRBJ2-5, with 8 bases matching TRBD2. The CDR3 extends over 15 amino acids. CDR1 SGHRS and CDR2 YFSETQ come from the germline V gene. V shed 3 bases, J shed 4 bases, and the junction held 8 bases outside the gene matches. CDR3 bases: TGCGCCAGCAGCTGGCTCAGCGGGAGTAGAGAGACCCAGTACTTC. Its translation is CASSWLSGSRETQYF.

This sequence joins TRBV28 and TRBJ2-2; 12 bases align to TRBD2. CDR1 MDHEN and CDR2 SYDVKM come from the germline V gene. The J segment lost 6 bases and the V segment lost 6 bases, leaving 2 bases of the junction unmatched. This CDR3 is 14 amino acids long. The CDR3 region is CASSSSGRAGELFF. DNA for the CDR3: TGTGCCAGCAGCTCTAGCGGGAGGGCCGGGGAGCTGTTTTTT.

The rearrangement joins TRBV19 to TRBJ2-1; 11 bases are shared with TRBD2. The CDR3 covers 19 residues. Germline lookup yields CDR1 LNHDA and CDR2 SQIVND (reference sequence). Unmatched junction bases numbered 12, after V lost 4 bases and J lost 1 base. Here the CDR3 reads CASSTLAGGRRRSYNEQFF. CDR3 DNA sequence: TGTGCCAGTAGTACCCTAGCGGGAGGAAGGAGAAGGTCCTACAATGAGCAGTTCTTC.